One sample yielded the 14 T cell receptor beta chains listed below, sequenced in a study of blood T cell repertoires in COVID-19. The repertoire was sequenced with immunoSEQ multiplex PCR; TCRdb's copy has only in-frame clones and lacks some. The sample contains approximately 300,000 clones, 85% to 90% of which appear only once. Sequencing was done on a sample of PBMCs or T cells enriched from blood (not recorded which). These receptors were collected from a woman aged 18-30 years who had recovered from COVID-19.

This clone was picked up one time. The chain has TRBV18 and TRBJ1-1; TRBD1 matches at 8 bases. CDR1 KGHSH and CDR2 LQKENI come from the germline V gene. The CDR3 length is 15 residues. Trimming cost V 6 bases and J 1 base; bases outside gene matches: 7. The chain's CDR3 is CASSPTQGGNTEAFF. CDR3 coding DNA: TGTGCCAGCTCCCCTACACAGGGGGGGAACACTGAAGCTTTCTTT.

The rearrangement links TRBV28 to TRBJ1-2, with 10 positions matching TRBD1. Germline V gene data show CDR1 as MDHEN and CDR2 as SYDVKM. The CDR3 totals 19 residues. The V gene end was trimmed by 4 bases and the J gene end by 0 bases; junction bases not matched to a gene: 14. CDR3: CASSSVLTGGAYPNYGYTF. The CDR3 nucleotides read TGTGCCAGCAGTTCGGTACTGACAGGGGGCGCCTATCCTAACTATGGCTACACCTTC.

The V call is TRBV11-1, the J call TRBJ2-1; tentative D call: TRBD1 (6 bases). This CDR3 has 14 amino acids. V lost 2 bases and J 6 bases, leaving 11 bases between the germline ends. Germline V gene data show CDR1 as SGHAT and CDR2 as FQDESV (reference sequence). CDR3 coding DNA: TGTGCCAGCAGCTTAATCAGGGGTGGCAATGAGCAGTTCTTC. Its protein is CASSLIRGGNEQFF.

The V gene is TRBV13, the J gene TRBJ2-3, with 7 bases identical to TRBD2. The CDR3 has 17 residues. V gave up 0 bases and J gave up 4 bases; unmatched junction bases: 10. CDR1 is PRHDT and CDR2 is FYEKMQ in the germline V gene (reference sequence). Written as DNA, the CDR3 is TGTGCCAGCAGCTTAGGTGTGGGAGGGTATGACCCAGATACGCAGTATTTT. This encodes CASSLGVGGYDPDTQYF.

The rearrangement joins TRBV5-4 to TRBJ1-1; 7 positions agree with TRBD1. The V segment lost 4 bases and the J segment 2 bases; nucleotides outside the gene matches: 2. Per the germline V gene, CDR1 is SGHNT and CDR2 is YYREEE (reference sequence). This CDR3 region has 13 residues. The CDR3 sequence: CASSRDRNTEAFF. The CDR3 DNA sequence: TGTGCCAGCAGCAGGGACAGAAACACTGAAGCTTTCTTT.

The V and J genes are TRBV27 and TRBJ2-7; 14 nucleotides align to TRBD2. The CDR3 contains 15 residues. The V gene end was trimmed by 5 bases and the J gene end by 6 bases; junction bases not matched to a gene: 6. From germline, CDR1 is MNHEY and CDR2 SMNVEV (reference sequence). The CDR3 loop is CASSPGTSGSTEQYF. The CDR3, as DNA: TGTGCCAGCAGTCCCGGGACTAGCGGGAGTACCGAGCAGTACTTC.

This chain connects TRBV19 to TRBJ2-7; D is possibly TRBD2 (6 bases). This CDR3 is built from 12 residues. V gave up 10 bases and J gave up 3 bases, with 13 bases separating them. Germline V gene sequence: CDR1 LNHDA, CDR2 SQIVND (reference sequence). The CDR3 bases are TGTGCCACCACGGGACTGTACTACGAGCAGTACTTC. Translated, it gives CATTGLYYEQYF.

This clone appeared a few times. The chain couples TRBV6-5 to TRBJ1-1; D gene unclear. This CDR3 has 14 amino acids. The ends were cut back, 1 base at V and 4 bases at J, with 10 bases in the middle. Looked up from germline, CDR1 is MNHEY and CDR2 is SVGAGI. CDR3 bases: TGTGCCAGCAGTTACTTTTCGGGGAGCACTGAAGCTTTCTTT. It encodes CASSYFSGSTEAFF.

In its sample, this clone was seen a few times. The chain carries TRBV3-1 (or the pseudogene TRBV3-2) and TRBJ2-1; D perhaps matches TRBD2 (5 bases). This CDR3 contains 14 residues. CDR1 and CDR2 (germline): LGHDT, YNNKEL (reference sequence). V shed 3 bases and J shed 0 bases, with 6 bases lying between them. CDR3 loop: CASSQAGSYNEQFF. CDR3 in DNA: TGTGCCAGCAGCCAGGCGGGCTCCTACAATGAGCAGTTCTTC.

The chain recombines TRBV19 with TRBJ2-5; possible D gene TRBD2, 7 bases. The CDR3 runs to 16 residues. V dropped 1 base and J dropped 2 bases, with 14 bases sitting between them. Germline lookup yields CDR1 LNHDA and CDR2 SQIVND (reference sequence). The CDR3 sequence is CASSIVGGRKQETQYF. For the CDR3, the DNA is TGTGCCAGTAGTATAGTGGGGGGGCGGAAACAAGAGACCCAGTACTTC.

The chain combines TRBV9 with TRBJ1-1; TRBD1 matches at 11 bases. V gave up 2 bases and J gave up 6 bases; unmatched junction bases: 3. This CDR3 is 14 amino acids long. Germline V CDR1 and CDR2: SGDLS, YYNGEE. As DNA, the CDR3 is TGTGCCAGCAGCGTTGTGGGACAGGGGGCTGAAGCTTTCTTT. Translating it yields CASSVVGQGAEAFF. Complete variable domain (other parts from reference TRBV9 and TRBJ1-1): DSGVTQTPKHLITATGQRVTLRCSPRSGDLSVYWYQQSLDQGLQFLIQYYNGEERAKGNILERFSAQQFPDLHSELNLSSLELGDSALYFCASSVVGQGAEAFFGQGTRLTVV.

V usage is TRBV7-2 and J usage is TRBJ2-5; D perhaps matches TRBD1 (6 bases). Germline V gives CDR1 SGHTA, CDR2 FQGNSA. Trimming stripped 5 bases from V and 4 bases from J, with 14 bases between. This CDR3 contains 14 residues. CDR3 in DNA: TGTGCCAGCAGCCAACAGGGTGGTTCAGAGACCCAGTACTTC. Protein product: CASSQQGGSETQYF. Filled out from reference TRBV7-2 and TRBJ2-5, the complete variable domain reads GAGVSQSPSNKVTEKGKDVELRCDPISGHTALYWYRQSLGQGLEFLIYFQGNSAPDKSGLPSDRFSAERTGGSVSTLTIQRTQQEDSAVYLCASSQQGGSETQYFGPGTRLLVL.

This rearrangement joins TRBV7-9 to TRBJ2-2, with TRBD2 identical over 8 bases. The germline V gene encodes CDR1 SEHNR and CDR2 FQNEAQ (reference sequence). The CDR3 covers 14 residues. Unmatched junction bases numbered 3, after V lost 3 bases and J lost 6 bases. The CDR3 reads CASSLGLVPGELFF. CDR3 nucleotide sequence: TGTGCCAGCAGCTTGGGACTAGTCCCCGGGGAGCTGTTTTTT.

The V call is TRBV3-1 (or the pseudogene TRBV3-2), the J call TRBJ2-2; 10 bases match TRBD2. The CDR3 extends over 14 amino acids. Germline lookup yields CDR1 LGHDT and CDR2 YNNKEL (reference sequence). V lost 8 bases to trimming and J lost 7 bases; unmatched junction nucleotides: 7. CDR3 sequence: CASSRLAGVGELFF. CDR3 nucleotides: TGTGCCAGCTCTCGCCTAGCGGGGGTCGGGGAGCTGTTTTTT.